The next 23 T cell receptor beta chains were all read from a single sample in a study of beta chain features in type 1 diabetes. Expressed TCRB transcripts were sequenced, since all the RNA that had been isolated was reverse transcribed. Clones were sequenced by immunoSEQ multiplex PCR, and TCRdb holds only the in-frame ones, with some missing. The sample lists 360,000 or so clones, around 20% occurring once. The sequencing input was naive CD4+ T cells from blood. All receptors derive from a woman between 18 and 29 years old in good health.

This clone was seen a few times. The chain uses TRBV30 and TRBJ1-4, with TRBD1 identical over 7 bases. Trimming at V came to 4 bases and at J to 6 bases, leaving 8 bases not matched to a gene. This CDR3 region has 14 residues. Germline V gene data show CDR1 as GTSNPN and CDR2 as SVGIG (reference sequence). For the CDR3, the DNA is TGTGCCTGGACGAAGGGGGCGCTGGATGAAAAACTGTTTTTT. Amino acids: CAWTKGALDEKLFF.

This chain uses TRBV7-2 with TRBJ2-7, with a tentative D call TRBD1 (7 bases). The CDR3 is made up of 14 amino acids. CDR1 is SGHTA and CDR2 is FQGNSA in the germline V gene. Trimming took 5 bases from V and 3 from J, leaving 14 bases between them. CDR3 DNA sequence: TGTGCCAGCAGCCCTCGGAGGGGGCACTACGAGCAGTACTTC. Translating it yields CASSPRRGHYEQYF.

This clone turned up a few times. J is TRBJ2-7 and V is TRBV5-5; no definite D call. This CDR3 is 13 amino acids long. Trimming shortened V by 0 bases and J by 3 bases, and 7 bases separated the two germline ends. CDR1 SGHKS and CDR2 YYEKEE come from the germline V gene (reference sequence). CDR3 region: CASSLAEYYEQYF. As DNA, the CDR3 is TGTGCCAGCAGCTTGGCCGAGTACTACGAGCAGTACTTC.

V gene TRBV11-2 combines with J gene TRBJ2-3; a possible D gene is TRBD1 (5 bases). The V gene's germline CDR1 is SGHAT and CDR2 FQNNGV. CDR3 length: 14 residues. Trimming removed 5 bases from V and 0 bases from J, with 9 bases in between. The CDR3 region is CASSRRVSTDTQYF. Written as DNA, the CDR3 is TGTGCCAGCAGCCGCAGGGTTAGCACAGATACGCAGTATTTT.

This clone was observed once. J is TRBJ2-2 and V is TRBV10-2; unclear D gene. Germline CDR1 and CDR2: WSHSY and SAAADI. Trimming pared 6 bases from V and 6 bases from J, leaving 8 bases between. CDR3 length: 12 residues. The CDR3 region is CASREIAGELFF. In DNA form, the CDR3 reads TGCGCCAGCAGAGAGATAGCCGGGGAGCTGTTTTTT.

The chain combines TRBV5-1 with TRBJ2-3, with D maybe TRBD2 (6 bases). With 0 bases removed from V and 5 bases from J, the gap between germline ends came to 10 bases. Germline V gives CDR1 SGHRS, CDR2 YFSETQ. The CDR3 loop spans 14 amino acids. The CDR3 reads CASSLGLAQDTQYF. CDR3 DNA sequence: TGCGCCAGCAGCTTGGGGCTAGCGCAAGATACGCAGTATTTT. Full variable domain (rest looked up from reference TRBV5-1 and TRBJ2-3): KAGVTQTPRYLIKTRGQQVTLSCSPISGHRSVSWYQQTPGQGLQFLFEYFSETQRNKGNFPGRFSGRQFSNSRSEMNVSTLELGDSALYLCASSLGLAQDTQYFGPGTRLTVL.

The rearrangement joins TRBV5-4 to TRBJ2-5; 7 bases are shared with TRBD1. The CDR3 is 15 amino acids. V lost 0 bases to trimming and J lost 5 bases; unmatched junction nucleotides: 7. Per germline, CDR1 SGHNT and CDR2 YYREEE (reference sequence). The CDR3 region is CASSLGGGADETQYF. The CDR3, as DNA: TGTGCCAGCAGCTTGGGAGGGGGCGCGGATGAGACCCAGTACTTC.

V usage is TRBV7-2 and J usage is TRBJ2-4; a weak D match, TRBD2 (6 bases). Between the trimmed V and J ends, which lost 5 bases and 9 bases, there was a span of 14 bases. Germline V gene sequence: CDR1 SGHTA, CDR2 FQGNSA. The CDR3 is 13 amino acids. CDR3 sequence: CASSLVPGSIQYF. The CDR3 DNA follows: TGTGCCAGCAGCCTGGTCCCCGGGAGCATTCAGTACTTC. Complete variable domain (other parts from reference TRBV7-2 and TRBJ2-4): GAGVSQSPSNKVTEKGKDVELRCDPISGHTALYWYRQSLGQGLEFLIYFQGNSAPDKSGLPSDRFSAERTGGSVSTLTIQRTQQEDSAVYLCASSLVPGSIQYFGAGTRLSVL.

The chain links TRBV29-1 to TRBJ2-2; no firm D call. CDR1 is SQVTM, CDR2 ANQGSEA, per germline. CDR3 length: 14 residues. Trimming pared 4 bases from V and 4 bases from J, leaving 13 bases between. The CDR3 bases are TGCAGCGTTGTAACCGTCAGAGGCACCGGGGAGCTGTTTTTT. Translation: CSVVTVRGTGELFF.

The chain couples TRBV5-4 to TRBJ2-1, with D possibly matching TRBD1 (6 bases). CDR3 length: 14 amino acids. The V and J ends lost 5 bases and 8 bases respectively, with 17 bases between them. CDR1 and CDR2 from the germline V gene are SGHNT and YYREEE (reference sequence). The CDR3 spells CASRPNRDLDEQFF. The CDR3 DNA reads as TGTGCCAGCAGGCCAAACAGGGATTTGGATGAGCAGTTCTTC.

This clone has just a few counts. Different DNA sequences within this sample yield the same CDR3. The chain carries TRBV9 and TRBJ2-1, with D possibly being TRBD2 (6 bases). The germline V and J ends were trimmed by 0 bases and 7 bases, with 11 bases remaining between them. CDR3 length: 14 residues. CDR1 and CDR2 from the germline V gene are SGDLS and YYNGEE. The CDR3 bases are TGTGCCAGCAGCGTAGGGGCGGGGAGGAATGAGCAGTTCTTC. Its protein product is CASSVGAGRNEQFF.

This clone came up a few times. J is TRBJ2-2 and V is TRBV10-3; D may be TRBD2 (7 bases). In germline, CDR1 is ENHRY, CDR2 SYGVKD. The length of the CDR3 is 15 residues. With 4 bases removed from V and 6 bases from J, the gap between germline ends came to 15 bases. Written as DNA, the CDR3 is TGTGCCATCAGTGGGGAGGGGGACGGCGCCGGGGAGCTGTTTTTT. This codes for CAISGEGDGAGELFF.

There are a few counts of this clone. The identical CDR3 is also encoded by other nucleotide sequences in the sample. This chain joins TRBV29-1 and TRBJ2-2, with unresolved D. The V end was cut by 3 bases, the J end by 1 base, with 6 bases between. The germline gives CDR1 SQVTM, CDR2 ANQGSEA. The CDR3 is made up of 13 amino acids. The CDR3: CSVDRGNTGELFF. In nucleotides, the CDR3 is TGCAGCGTTGACCGCGGGAACACCGGGGAGCTGTTTTTT.

This clone was counted a few times. Other nucleotide sequences from this sample produce the same CDR3. The chain carries TRBV7-9 and TRBJ2-3, with D possibly being TRBD2 (6 bases). CDR1 SEHNR and CDR2 FQNEAQ come from the germline V gene (reference sequence). The V and J ends lost 5 bases and 0 bases respectively, with 9 bases between them. The CDR3 extends over 14 amino acids. CDR3 coding DNA: TGTGCCAGCAGCCTGGGGACTAGCACAGATACGCAGTATTTT. Protein product: CASSLGTSTDTQYF.

V gene TRBV5-6 combines with J gene TRBJ2-2; possibly TRBD2 for D (6 bases). Looked up from germline, CDR1 is SGHDT and CDR2 is YYEEEE. The CDR3 has 16 residues. Trimming pared 2 bases from V and 3 bases from J, leaving 14 bases between. CDR3 coding DNA: TGTGCCAGCAGCTTCCCCTCTGGGGGGTACACCGGGGAGCTGTTTTTT. The encoded protein is CASSFPSGGYTGELFF.

This clone occurred a few times. The chain couples TRBV5-4 to TRBJ2-7; possibly TRBD2 for D (5 bases). The ends were cut back, 3 bases at V and 5 bases at J, with 15 bases in the middle. CDR1 and CDR2 (germline): SGHNT, YYREEE (reference sequence). There are 14 residues in the CDR3. In nucleotides, the CDR3 is TGTGCCAGCAGCTATACGGAGGCCGGGAACGAGCAGTACTTC. Translated: CASSYTEAGNEQYF.

This clone was detected once. V usage is TRBV30 and J usage is TRBJ1-5; the match to TRBD1 covers 8 bases. CDR3 length: 15 amino acids. Germline values: CDR1 GTSNPN, CDR2 SVGIG (reference sequence). With 0 bases clipped from V and 2 bases from J, the junction kept 3 bases outside the gene matches. CDR3 coding DNA: TGTGCCTGGAGTGTAAAGGGACAGGGCAATCAGCCCCAGCATTTT. Translating gives CAWSVKGQGNQPQHF.

The chain is built from TRBV30 and TRBJ2-5, with TRBD2 as a possible D gene (6 bases). The CDR3 runs to 14 residues. V gave up 5 bases and J gave up 0 bases, with 13 bases separating them. Per germline, CDR1 GTSNPN and CDR2 SVGIG (reference sequence). CDR3 nucleotides: TGTGCCTGGGGGCGGGGCCCGTACCAAGAGACCCAGTACTTC. Translated: CAWGRGPYQETQYF.

This clone appeared a few times. V is TRBV29-1 and J is TRBJ2-1; 9 bases are shared with TRBD2. This CDR3 region has 12 residues. CDR1 is SQVTM and CDR2 is ANQGSEA in the germline V gene. The CDR3 is CSHTPTSGEQFF. The CDR3 DNA reads TGCAGTCATACTCCGACTAGCGGTGAGCAGTTCTTC.

V is TRBV5-1 and J is TRBJ1-2, with TRBD1 identical over 9 bases. V gave up 4 bases and J gave up 8 bases; unmatched junction bases: 12. CDR3 length: 15 amino acids. CDR1 SGHRS and CDR2 YFSETQ come from the germline V gene. This CDR3 is CASSGSGTGLFGYTF. The CDR3 coding sequence is TGCGCCAGCAGCGGGTCCGGGACAGGGTTGTTCGGCTACACCTTC.

This clone has only a few counts. The chain is built from TRBV5-1 and TRBJ2-7, with 9 nucleotides matching TRBD1. Looked up from germline, CDR1 is SGHRS and CDR2 is YFSETQ. The CDR3 has 14 amino acids. The trim removed 0 bases at V and 6 bases at J, leaving 4 bases unmatched. For the CDR3, the DNA is TGCGCCAGCAGCTTGGACAGGGGGCTTGGCGAGCAGTACTTC. It specifies CASSLDRGLGEQYF.

V usage is TRBV9 and J usage is TRBJ1-2; 12 nucleotides agree with TRBD1. The CDR3 spans 18 residues. The ends lost 4 bases at V and 2 bases at J; junction bases unmatched: 12. The germline V gene encodes CDR1 SGDLS and CDR2 YYNGEE. CDR3 sequence reads: CASSLRGGTGGRNYGYTF. CDR3 DNA: TGTGCCAGCAGCCTCCGAGGGGGGACAGGGGGCAGGAACTATGGCTACACCTTC.

V usage is TRBV11-2 and J usage is TRBJ2-7; possibly TRBD1 for D (5 bases). The germline V and J ends were trimmed by 5 bases and 2 bases, with 13 bases remaining between them. CDR1 and CDR2 (germline): SGHAT, FQNNGV. CDR3 length: 14 residues. CDR3 sequence reads: CASSGRGLPYEQYF. In DNA form, the CDR3 reads TGTGCCAGCAGCGGAAGGGGTTTGCCCTACGAGCAGTACTTC. The full variable domain, its missing parts supplied by reference TRBV11-2 and TRBJ2-7, is EAGVAQSPRYKIIEKRQSVAFWCNPISGHATLYWYQQILGQGPKLLIQFQNNGVVDDSQLPKDRFSAERLKGVDSTLKIQPAKLEDSAVYLCASSGRGLPYEQYFGPGTRLTVT.